The rows below give T cell receptor beta chains drawn from one sample of a study of naive and memory T cell subsets. MiXCR, run by TCRdb on the UMI-ligation and nested PCR reads, gives a single entry per CDR3 protein. The data hold 30,000 to 35,000 distinct CDR3 sequences, with 5.5% to 7.5% observed a single time. The sample here was skin, taken from a tuberculin skin test site. The receptors were gathered from an adult in good health. CDR3s leave out the opening cysteine and the closing phenylalanine or tryptophan.

CDR3aa	j_gene	v_gene
ASSRSGGGYLKNIQY	TRBJ2-4	TRBV7-8
ASSQRTGGPSDTQY	TRBJ2-3	TRBV7-9
SVEAGVESTDTQY	TRBJ2-3	TRBV29-1
SVEGLGQGMNEQY	TRBJ2-7	TRBV29-1
ASSLGSAGNSYVQY	TRBJ2-7	TRBV7-2
ASSQQRLGLLTPGGLIGEKLF	TRBJ1-4	TRBV18
ASSYHYGENTEAF	TRBJ1-1	TRBV6-5
ASSLSRPVGSEAF	TRBJ1-1	TRBV7-2
ASSSGQGPQPQH	TRBJ1-5	TRBV6-2/TRBV6-3
ASSLSSWQGAIRAGEKLF	TRBJ1-4	TRBV7-8
ASSSRTGIIPYEQY	TRBJ2-7	TRBV19
ASSENLNTEAF	TRBJ1-1	TRBV27
ASRAGTGEFGTEAF	TRBJ1-1	TRBV5-6
ASRTGQQNTEAF	TRBJ1-1	TRBV12-3/TRBV12-4
SASRDNDQPQH	TRBJ1-5	TRBV20-1
ASSTGTWTEAF	TRBJ1-1	TRBV19
ASSIVVIGGNQPQH	TRBJ1-5	TRBV19
ASSDLVAVSSYNEQF	TRBJ2-1	TRBV9
ASSPAANLNTEAF	TRBJ1-1	TRBV12-3/TRBV12-4
ASVGLGYNEQF	TRBJ2-1	TRBV27
GSSLDLGPDTQY	TRBJ2-3	TRBV5-5
ASSVSGGAGTDTQY	TRBJ2-3	TRBV5-1
ASSTQRGGPNEQF	TRBJ2-1	TRBV21-1
ASSFSSVGKNEKLF	TRBJ1-4	TRBV6-5
ASSSPYRDYGDT	TRBJ1-2	TRBV5-6
ASSYVPGGGTYNEQF	TRBJ2-1	TRBV6-6
ASSLGSTGTYNEQF	TRBJ2-1	TRBV7-6
SPNLWGSSYEQY	TRBJ2-7	TRBV20-1
ASRPLVIGSEQY	TRBJ2-7	TRBV5-1
ASSYLRAWGNTIY	TRBJ1-3	TRBV6-8
ASSYSDRAYGYT	TRBJ1-2	TRBV6-6
ATSRDIRTGALGELF	TRBJ2-2	TRBV15
ASSLTGGPSNEQF	TRBJ2-1	TRBV7-8
ASSYRTSGPPDTQY	TRBJ2-3	TRBV6-5
ASSTPWEVDRYN	TRBJ2-3	TRBV7-6
ATAGPGRGTDTQY	TRBJ2-3	TRBV27
ASSDPGPDTQY	TRBJ2-3	TRBV5-1
ASSEALLATWNSRGSGELF	TRBJ2-2	TRBV6-1
ASSESQVPGANVLT	TRBJ2-6	TRBV6-4
SATGTPGGWADTQY	TRBJ2-3	TRBV20-1